These 15 T cell receptor beta chains were all obtained from the same sample, sequenced in a study of identical twins. TCRdb independently ran MiXCR on the 5' RACE reads; one entry per CDR3 protein. The sample holds more than 1.5 million distinct CDR3 sequences, roughly 35% seen once. Sequencing used cord blood. These receptors were collected from a newborn girl in good health.

This chain connects TRBV4-2 to TRBJ1-4; maybe TRBD1 (6 bases). Trimming stripped 0 bases from V and 6 bases from J, with 11 bases between. This CDR3 spans 15 amino acids. Germline loops: CDR1 LGHNA, CDR2 YNFKEQ. In DNA form, the CDR3 reads TGTGCCAGCAGCCAAGAGTTGTCAGGGGATGAAAAACTGTTTTTT. This sequence encodes CASSQELSGDEKLFF.

V usage is TRBV10-3 and J usage is TRBJ1-5; TRBD1 agrees at 8 bases. The CDR3 has 16 amino acids. The germline gives CDR1 ENHRY, CDR2 SYGVKD. V shed 2 bases and J 0 bases; nucleotides not matched to a gene: 3. For the CDR3, the DNA is TGTGCCATCAGTGAGGGGGGGACAGGTAGCAATCAGCCCCAGCATTTT. Translated: CAISEGGTGSNQPQHF.

This clonotype appeared a few times. This chain links TRBV29-1 with TRBJ2-3, with D possibly being TRBD1 or TRBD2 (5 bases each). This CDR3 region has 14 residues. Trimming pared 7 bases from V and 0 bases from J, leaving 14 bases between. In germline, CDR1 is SQVTM, CDR2 ANQGSEA. CDR3 DNA sequence: TGCAGCGGGGGCCTAGGAGGAAGCACAGATACGCAGTATTTT. As protein: CSGGLGGSTDTQYF.

V gene TRBV5-6 combines with J gene TRBJ2-3; 9 bases map to TRBD2. The CDR3 has 15 residues. V lost 7 bases to trimming and J lost 4 bases; unmatched junction nucleotides: 10. Germline CDR1 is SGHDT and CDR2 is YYEEEE. DNA for the CDR3: TGTGCCAGCTTTAAAGGCGGGGGGGCCGCAGATACGCAGTATTTT. Encoded protein: CASFKGGGAADTQYF. The full variable domain, completed using reference TRBV5-6 and TRBJ2-3, is DAGVTQSPTHLIKTRGQQVTLRCSPKSGHDTVSWYQQALGQGPQFIFQYYEEEERQRGNFPDRFSGHQFPNYSSELNVNALLLGDSALYLCASFKGGGAADTQYFGPGTRLTVL.

A word on this clonotype: At one of its ends the junction is not consistent with the germline gene, which may arise from a read error. The rearrangement joins TRBV12-3 or TRBV12-4 to TRBJ2-2; the D is unclear. CDR3 length: 14 residues. The CDR3 bases are TGTACCAGCAGTTCGTCGGGGAACACCGGGGAGCTGTTTTTT. It yields the protein CTSSSSGNTGELFF.

This chain joins TRBV6-6 and TRBJ2-5, with 11 bases that match TRBD2. The CDR3 length is 17 residues. V was clipped by 2 bases and J by 11 bases; unmatched bases: 16. Germline-derived CDR1 and CDR2 are MNHNY and SVGAGI (reference sequence). DNA of the CDR3: TGTGCCAGCAGTTACAGCGAACTAGCGGGGGCCTACAATGAGCAGTACTTC. As protein: CASSYSELAGAYNEQYF.

V and J are TRBV29-1 and TRBJ2-1; no clear D gene. Trimming shortened V by 0 bases and J by 5 bases, and 8 bases separated the two germline ends. Per the germline V gene, CDR1 is SQVTM and CDR2 is ANQGSEA. The CDR3 totals 13 residues. The CDR3 nucleotides read TGCAGCGTTGAAGACCCCTATCACAATGAGCAGTTCTTC. This encodes CSVEDPYHNEQFF.

On this clonotype: The junction departs from germline at one end; a sequencing error may be responsible. The chain is built from TRBV7-8 and TRBJ2-6, with D hard to call. The germline V gene has CDR1 SGHVS and CDR2 FQNEAQ. The CDR3 length is 17 residues. The CDR3 loop reads CASSLVPQISGVNVLTF. The CDR3 DNA sequence: TGTGCCAGCAGCTTAGTACCCCAGATCTCTGGGGTCAACGTCCTGACTTTC.

This chain uses TRBV19 with TRBJ2-1; 10 nucleotides agree with TRBD2. The CDR3 covers 17 residues. Losses at the gene ends were 3 bases for V and 4 bases for J; bases not matched to a gene: 9. Germline CDR1 reads LNHDA; CDR2 reads SQIVND (reference sequence). For the CDR3, the DNA is TGTGCCAGTAGTATCTTAACAACTAGCGGGGATTACAATGAGCAGTTCTTC. Residues: CASSILTTSGDYNEQFF.

The chain joins TRBV5-1 to TRBJ2-3; 12 nucleotides match TRBD2. Germline V lookup: CDR1 SGHRS, CDR2 YFSETQ. V lost 0 bases, J lost 4 bases, and 3 bases stayed unmatched. CDR3 size: 16 residues. The CDR3 nucleotides read TGCGCCAGCAGCTTGGGGACTAGCGGGATTTCAGATACGCAGTATTTT. Translating it yields CASSLGTSGISDTQYF.

This clonotype was seen many times. The rearrangement joins TRBV4-2 to TRBJ2-3, with TRBD2 identical over 8 bases. V was clipped by 2 bases and J by 1 base; unmatched bases: 5. This CDR3 is 16 amino acids long. Germline V CDR1 and CDR2: LGHNA, YNFKEQ. CDR3 sequence (DNA): TGTGCCAGCAGCCAAACCACTAGCGGTCGCACAGATACGCAGTATTTT. This sequence encodes CASSQTTSGRTDTQYF.

Concerning this clonotype: The germline gene is not matched at one end of the junction; a read error may be the cause. This chain's CDR3 is CASSQDKKEEVYNGQFF. Here the CDR3 DNA reads TGTGCCAGCAGCCAAGATAAGAAGGAGGAGGTCTACAATGGGCAGTTCTTC. This chain links TRBV3-1 with TRBJ2-1; D possibly corresponds to TRBD2 (5 bases). Germline assignment: CDR1 LGHDT and CDR2 YNNKEL (reference sequence). There are 17 residues in the CDR3.

This clonotype was seen only a few times. The rearrangement joins TRBV12-3 or TRBV12-4 to TRBJ2-7, with TRBD2 identical over 7 bases. The CDR3 consists of 13 residues. V trimming: 7 bases; J trimming: 2 bases; junction bases outside the gene matches: 5. CDR3 coding DNA: TGTGCCAGCAATCTCCGGGGGGCCTACGAGCAGTACTTC. Its translation is CASNLRGAYEQYF.

The chain carries TRBV4-1 and TRBJ1-4, with D possibly TRBD1 on 5 matching bases. Germline CDR1 reads MGHRA; CDR2 reads YSYEKL. V was clipped by 4 bases and J by 5 bases, with 14 bases between them. The CDR3 is made up of 15 amino acids. The CDR3 DNA sequence: TGCGCCAGCAGCCGTAACCGGGACGGGAATGAAAAACTGTTTTTT. It specifies CASSRNRDGNEKLFF.

This clonotype came up many times. J is TRBJ2-3 and V is TRBV6-6, with 10 bases lining up with TRBD2. The CDR3 runs 15 residues. The ends lost 3 bases at V and 3 bases at J; junction bases unmatched: 3. Germline V gives CDR1 MNHNY, CDR2 SVGAGI (reference sequence). The CDR3: CASSYLAGATDTQYF. The CDR3 nucleotides are TGTGCCAGCAGTTATCTAGCGGGGGCTACAGATACGCAGTATTTT.